This record concerns one TCR beta chain sequence. This clone appeared once. This clone's antigen is unknown. Base qualities were left out, and no much larger clone turns up one base away. This specimen comes from a study of OX40 agonist ivuxolimab in advanced cancers. In terms of the full investigation: Ivuxolimab was a fully human IgG2 agonistic monoclonal antibody targeting the costimulatory receptor OX40 (CD134). Peripheral TCRbeta sequencing was intended to test whether TCR sequence diversity was altered and clonal T-cell expansion was caused by ivuxolimab. The paper describes the monotherapy dose-escalation part (N of about 54 patients) of the phase I trial of ivuxolimab. In the dose-escalation cohort, around four fifths of patients were male, and the mean age was approximately 60 years, with a range of about 23 to 85. Patients were allowed to have had prior anti-PD-1, anti-PD-L1 or anti-CTLA-4 therapy, and around 37% of the dose-escalation patients had previously received checkpoint inhibitors. Among the approximately 54 dose-escalation patients, around 20 had hepatocellular carcinoma, roughly 15 melanoma, 9 renal cell carcinoma and 9 head and neck cancer. Intravenous ivuxolimab was administered to patients every 2 weeks at six dose levels: 0.01, 0.1, 0.3, 1.5, 3 and 10 mg/kg. Partial responses were achieved by three dose-escalation patients, of whom one had hepatocellular carcinoma and two had cutaneous melanoma.

For sequencing of the TCRbeta CDR3 region, genomic DNA was extracted from the sorted cells. The immunoSEQ Assay was used for sequencing of TCRbeta CDR3 regions. This immuneACCESS table, as held by TCRdb, lists in-frame sequences with V and J called but not all clones. Of the missing ones, under half trace to an unresolved V gene in checked studies; the others have no known cause. This sample has tens of thousands of clones in its table, and 75% to 95% of those were observed once. The ten largest clonotypes hold 0.5% to 0.55% of the sample. The trial excluded patients who had a history of autoimmune disease or who were on systemic immunosuppression. Peripheral blood for TCR sequencing was drawn from every dose cohort at baseline, at cycle 4 day 1 and at cycle 7 day 1. The samples were taken from a phase I, first-in-human, multicenter, open-label dose-escalation trial of ivuxolimab. Adults with locally advanced or metastatic head and neck squamous cell, hepatocellular, melanoma or renal cell carcinoma were enrolled in the trial. Before TCR sequencing, CD4+ T cells and CD8+ T cells from peripheral blood were sorted into separate populations.

Trimming removed 8 bases from V and 8 bases from J, leaving 21 bases between the germline ends. Based on the germline V gene (reference sequence), the CDR1 and CDR2 sequences are LNHDA and SQIVND. The cysteine opens and the phenylalanine closes a CDR3 of 14 amino acids. The CDR3 DNA has 42 bases and is translated from base 1. What the study reported, not specific to this receptor: The antigen specificity of the peripheral T cells that underwent clonal expansion was not determined. In partial responders in the 0.1-3.0 mg/kg groups, normalized peripheral clonal expansion was found to be among the lowest, especially among CD8+ T cells. Low levels of normalized T-cell clonal expansion were also seen in some nonresponding patients. After ivuxolimab, CD8+ T cells had more expanded clones than CD4+ T cells on average. At doses of 0.1 to 3.0 mg/kg, clonal expansion of both CD4+ and CD8+ T cells in blood was seen between baseline and week 6.

The chain is encoded by TRBV19 joined to TRBJ1-2, with no confident D gene call. Sequenced material: CD4+ or CD8+ T cells sorted from blood, taken in a trial of the OX40 agonist ivuxolimab. This receptor was obtained from an adult with an advanced solid tumor such as melanoma, head and neck, liver or kidney cancer. The DNA reads TGTGCCAGTGCTCCTCGACGGCACGAACAAGGCTACACCTTC. It encodes CASAPRRHEQGYTF.